These T cell receptor beta chains were read from a single sample in a study of blood T cells in healthy people across ages. TCRdb used MiXCR to reprocess the 5' RACE reads, holding one entry per CDR3 protein. The sample has about 1.4 million distinct CDR3 sequences, approximately 59% seen once. The sequenced sample consisted of blood. The receptor set was obtained from a man younger than 35 in good health. CDR3s include the opening cysteine and the closing phenylalanine or tryptophan. A D gene is named only where the DNA matches it firmly. For some rows the clone size is stated as once, few or many, or as a class when expanded; others skip it.

>-|TRBJ2-7|TRBD2|TRBV7-2
CASSLGLAGAPYEQYF
TGTGCCAGCAGCCTAGGACTAGCGGGGGCCCCCTACGAGCAGTACTTC
>-|TRBJ2-7|-|TRBV6-2/TRBV6-3
CASSYSLGDGLHHYEQYF
TGTGCCAGCAGTTACTCACTAGGGGACGGACTTCACCACTACGAGCAGTACTTC
>-|TRBJ1-5|TRBD1|TRBV7-9
CASSHGTGDNQPQHF
TGTGCCAGCAGCCACGGGACAGGGGACAATCAGCCCCAGCATTTT
>few|TRBJ2-5|-|TRBV7-2
CASSPSRGLEQETQYF
TGTGCCAGCAGCCCCTCCCGTGGATTAGAACAAGAGACCCAGTACTTC
>-|TRBJ2-7|TRBD1|TRBV5-1
CASSLSGQDFYEQYF
TGCGCCAGCAGCTTGTCGGGACAGGACTTCTACGAGCAGTACTTC
>-|TRBJ2-5|-|TRBV27
CASSFAQGVETQYF
TGTGCCAGCAGTTTCGCCCAGGGAGTAGAGACCCAGTACTTC
>-|TRBJ1-2|TRBD1|TRBV29-1
CSVRQGAGYTF
TGCAGCGTTCGACAGGGTGCTGGCTACACCTTC
>-|TRBJ1-2|-|TRBV2
CASTLGRVARYGYTF
TGTGCCAGCACCCTGGGCAGGGTGGCTCGCTATGGCTACACCTTC
>-|TRBJ1-1|-|TRBV6-5
CASGRENTEAFF
TGTGCCAGCGGCAGGGAGAACACTGAAGCTTTCTTT
>-|TRBJ1-5|-|TRBV12-3/TRBV12-4
CASSSLDTPFDQPQHF
TGTGCCAGCAGTTCACTGGACACCCCTTTCGATCAGCCCCAGCATTTT
>-|TRBJ2-7|-|TRBV6-6
CASNRGVNEQYF
TGTGCCAGCAATAGAGGGGTGAACGAGCAGTACTTC
>few|TRBJ1-5|-|TRBV20-1
CSARARSYSNQPQHF
TGCAGTGCTAGAGCTAGATCCTATAGCAATCAGCCCCAGCATTTT
>-|TRBJ2-3|-|TRBV3-1
CASSQDVGIDTQYF
TGTGCCAGCAGCCAAGATGTTGGGATAGATACGCAGTATTTT
>-|TRBJ2-7|-|TRBV27
CASGGSYNEQYF
TGTGCCAGCGGCGGCTCCTACAATGAGCAGTACTTC
>few|TRBJ2-1|TRBD1|TRBV7-9
CASSLGQGSQYNEQFF
TGTGCCAGCAGCTTAGGACAGGGTTCCCAATACAATGAGCAGTTCTTC
>-|TRBJ2-7|-|TRBV7-6
CASSLEDADSYEQYF
TGTGCCAGCAGCTTAGAGGACGCCGACTCCTACGAGCAGTACTTC
>few|TRBJ2-7|TRBD2|TRBV9
CASSPSLGGTYEQYF
TGTGCCAGCAGCCCCTCTCTGGGGGGGACCTACGAGCAGTACTTC
>-|TRBJ2-7|-|TRBV20-1
CSAERRSGIHEQYF
TGCAGTGCGGAAAGGCGGTCAGGGATCCACGAGCAGTACTTC
>-|TRBJ2-7|TRBD2|TRBV7-8
CASSPRTSGIWNYEQYF
TGTGCCAGCAGCCCCCGGACTAGCGGGATATGGAACTACGAGCAGTACTTC
>-|TRBJ2-2|-|TRBV7-2
CASSRITGELFF
TGTGCCAGCAGCCGTATCACCGGAGAGCTGTTTTTT
>-|TRBJ2-7|-|TRBV2
CATRAATYEQYF
TGTGCCACCCGTGCAGCCACCTACGAGCAGTACTTC
>-|TRBJ1-2|-|TRBV27
CASSVSPGNGYTF
TGTGCCAGCAGTGTAAGTCCGGGGAACGGCTACACCTTC
>-|TRBJ2-5|-|TRBV2
CASKTTRTATQYF
TGTGCCAGCAAGACGACACGGACGGCGACCCAGTACTTC
>-|TRBJ2-2|-|TRBV15
CATSRDVAENTGELFF
TGTGCCACCAGCAGAGATGTCGCCGAGAACACCGGGGAGCTGTTTTTT
>-|TRBJ1-1|-|TRBV3-1
CASSPPGGAGEAFF
TGTGCCAGCAGCCCTCCGGGGGGGGCTGGTGAAGCTTTCTTT
>once|TRBJ1-1|TRBD1|TRBV29-1
CSAERTGAGTEAFF
TGCAGCGCCGAGCGTACAGGGGCGGGCACTGAAGCTTTCTTT
>few|TRBJ2-1|TRBD2|TRBV29-1
CSATPKRGGLNEQFF
TGCAGCGCCACACCCAAGCGGGGGGGCCTGAATGAGCAGTTCTTC
>-|TRBJ2-3|TRBD2|TRBV27
CASSFAGLAGTDTQYF
TGTGCCAGCAGTTTCGCCGGACTAGCGGGGACAGATACGCAGTATTTT
>-|TRBJ2-6|-|TRBV4-3
CASSQGVAAGYIRSGANVLTF
TGCGCCAGCAGCCAAGGCGTTGCAGCTGGCTATATACGCTCTGGGGCCAACGTCCTGACTTTC
>-|TRBJ2-1|TRBD2|TRBV27
CATNGGAGDEQFF
TGTGCCACCAACGGGGGGGCGGGTGATGAGCAGTTCTTC
>-|TRBJ2-7|-|TRBV20-1
CSARPTGTTYEQYF
TGCAGTGCTAGACCTACAGGGACAACCTACGAGCAGTACTTC
>-|TRBJ1-2|-|TRBV4-2
CASSQDRGRFPLYGYTF
TGTGCCAGCAGCCAAGATAGAGGCAGATTCCCGCTCTATGGCTACACCTTC
>few|TRBJ1-5|-|TRBV27
CASSIMDGQPQHF
TGTGCCAGTTCGATCATGGACGGTCAGCCCCAGCATTTT
>-|TRBJ1-2|-|TRBV12-3/TRBV12-4
CASSPISGNYGYTF
TGTGCCAGCAGTCCGATCAGTGGAAACTATGGCTACACCTTC
>once|TRBJ2-3|TRBD2|TRBV7-6
CASSLAGGKSTDTQYF
TGTGCCAGCAGCTTAGCGGGGGGGAAGAGCACAGATACGCAGTATTTT
>-|TRBJ1-1|TRBD1|TRBV7-8
CASSRSGTGGTEAFF
TGTGCCAGCAGCAGGTCCGGGACAGGGGGTACTGAAGCTTTCTTT
>-|TRBJ2-1|TRBD2|TRBV20-1
CSATAGVSGSGYNEQFF
TGCAGTGCTACCGCCGGCGTCAGCGGGAGCGGGTACAATGAGCAGTTCTTC
>once|TRBJ1-2|TRBD1|TRBV27
CASSLSQGAQGGYTF
TGTGCCAGCAGTTTATCACAGGGGGCGCAGGGTGGCTACACCTTC
>few|TRBJ2-5|TRBD1|TRBV27
CASRTGGAPGETQYF
TGTGCCAGCAGAACAGGGGGCGCCCCGGGAGAGACCCAGTACTTC
>-|TRBJ1-1|-|TRBV20-1
CSARLTGLGTEAFF
TGCAGTGCTAGACTTACCGGTTTAGGGACTGAAGCTTTCTTT
>few|TRBJ2-1|-|TRBV4-1
CASSQDITYNEQFF
TGCGCCAGCAGCCAAGATATAACCTACAATGAGCAGTTCTTC
>-|TRBJ2-2|-|TRBV19
CASNGYPTGELFF
TGTGCCAGTAACGGCTACCCTACCGGGGAGCTGTTTTTT
>few|TRBJ1-5|-|TRBV12-3/TRBV12-4
CASRPGGAPYGNQPQHF
TGTGCCAGCCGTCCCGGCGGGGCCCCGTACGGCAATCAGCCCCAGCATTTT
>-|TRBJ2-2|-|TRBV7-2
CASSSRPRHTGELFF
TGTGCCAGCAGCTCCCGTCCCAGGCACACCGGGGAGCTGTTTTTT
>-|TRBJ1-2|-|TRBV7-9
CASSWDMTDGYTF
TGTGCCAGCAGCTGGGACATGACCGATGGCTACACCTTC
>-|TRBJ2-1|-|TRBV3-1
CASSQDGRTHNEQFF
TGTGCCAGCAGCCAAGACGGTCGGACTCACAATGAGCAGTTCTTC
>-|TRBJ2-2|TRBD1|TRBV27
CASKGQGTKRDFRGELFF
TGTGCCAGCAAAGGACAGGGAACGAAACGGGACTTTCGTGGGGAGCTGTTTTTT
>-|TRBJ1-4|-|TRBV7-6
CASSLEPGANEKLFF
TGTGCCAGCAGCTTAGAACCGGGGGCTAATGAAAAACTGTTTTTT
>-|TRBJ2-7|TRBD2|TRBV4-2
CASSPRTSGNGGKYEQYF
TGTGCCAGCAGCCCTAGGACTAGCGGGAACGGGGGGAAATACGAGCAGTACTTC
>few|TRBJ2-7|-|TRBV10-3
CAIGDQYEQYF
TGTGCCATCGGCGACCAATACGAGCAGTACTTC
>-|TRBJ2-5|-|TRBV29-1
CSAGRGSETQYF
TGCAGCGCTGGCCGGGGTTCGGAGACCCAGTACTTC
>-|TRBJ1-2|-|TRBV6-6
CASSYNGGYTF
TGTGCCAGCAGTTATAATGGGGGCTACACCTTC
>-|TRBJ2-5|TRBD2|TRBV7-6
CASSLASGVQETQYF
TGTGCCAGCAGCTTGGCTAGCGGAGTCCAAGAGACCCAGTACTTC
>few|TRBJ1-2|-|TRBV6-1
CASSERGPIYGYTF
TGTGCCAGCAGTGAGCGGGGGCCAATCTATGGCTACACCTTC
>-|TRBJ2-1|TRBD2|TRBV5-1
CASSPRFRREGHEQFF
TGCGCCAGCAGCCCTAGGTTCCGGCGGGAGGGGCATGAGCAGTTCTTC
>-|TRBJ2-7|TRBD1|TRBV18
CACSPQTGGRSYEQYF
TGTGCCTGCTCACCACAGACAGGGGGGCGATCCTACGAGCAGTACTTC
>-|TRBJ2-7|TRBD1|TRBV20-1
CSARDYKGAHEQYF
TGCAGTGCTAGAGATTATAAGGGGGCCCACGAGCAGTACTTC
>once|TRBJ2-1|TRBD2|TRBV9
CASSGTGTSGRTGYWNEQFF
TGTGCCAGCAGCGGCACTGGGACTAGCGGGAGAACCGGGTATTGGAATGAGCAGTTCTTC